This TCR beta chain was captured in a study of human T cells and chemical hapten exposure. Study background: Alopecia areata, totalis or universalis affected patients, mainly female. Per-sample variation in TCR yield stemmed mainly from small pooled library volume differences.

The study used a library that attached unique molecular identifiers to individual cDNA molecules. TCRdb recomputed calls from the RACE reads with MiXCR, one row per CDR3 protein. The data show over 100,000 distinct CDR3 sequences, less than 10% seen once. Time point here: patch test 2, 6 weeks after DPC sensitization. The sample's treatment: therapeutic diphenylcyclopropenone sensitization with weekly scalp DPC. Patients had alopecia, were aged 18 to 70, and were not pregnant. Germline CDR1 LNHDA, CDR2 SQIVND (reference sequence). Trimming took off 7 bases at V and 0 bases at J, with 10 bases between the two ends. The CDR3 covers 14 residues.

This TCR was sampled from a woman aged 40-49 years with alopecia areata. Some clones in this sample may be carry-over from other donors' samples. The chain is built from TRBV19 and TRBJ1-3, with D perhaps TRBD1 (5 bases). Source: whole blood, taken in connection with sensitization to the hapten diphenylcyclopropenone (DPC). CDR3 loop: CASTEGSSGNTIYF. In DNA form, the CDR3 reads TGTGCCAGTACCGAGGGGTCCTCTGGAAACACCATATATTTT.